The 10 T cell receptor beta chains reported below all come from one sample, sequenced in a study. Profiled with immunoSEQ multiplex PCR; TCRdb holds only in-frame clones, not every one. Of about 68,000 clones in the sample, 90% to 95% were seen once. Sequenced sample: PBMCs. The receptors were gathered from a man aged 35 to 55 with rheumatoid arthritis.

The chain recombines TRBV11-2 with TRBJ2-3; 7 bases align to TRBD1. The CDR3 totals 14 residues. Trimming at V came to 5 bases and at J to 3 bases, leaving 5 bases not matched to a gene. The germline V gene encodes CDR1 SGHAT and CDR2 FQNNGV. The CDR3: CASSKGQFTDTQYF. CDR3 bases: TGTGCCAGCAGCAAGGGACAGTTTACAGATACGCAGTATTTT. Variable domain in full (rest from reference TRBV11-2 and TRBJ2-3): EAGVAQSPRYKIIEKRQSVAFWCNPISGHATLYWYQQILGQGPKLLIQFQNNGVVDDSQLPKDRFSAERLKGVDSTLKIQPAKLEDSAVYLCASSKGQFTDTQYFGPGTRLTVL.

This sequence joins TRBV15 and TRBJ2-7, with D uncertain. Trimming took off 2 bases at V and 2 bases at J, with 10 bases between the two ends. Germline CDR1 and CDR2: LNHNV and YYDKDF (reference sequence). The length of the CDR3 is 14 residues. As DNA, the CDR3 is TGTGCCACCAGCAGACCCGGTGGGGCCTACGAGCAGTACTTC. Translation gives CATSRPGGAYEQYF.

The DNA of the CDR3 is TGTGCCAGCTCACAGGTAGGGACGTCAAGCTCCTACAATGAGCAGTTCTTC. Translated: CASSQVGTSSSYNEQFF. The V gene is TRBV18, the J gene TRBJ2-1, with D perhaps TRBD1 or TRBD2 (5 bases each). The CDR3 loop spans 17 amino acids. The germline CDR1 and CDR2 sequences are KGHSH and LQKENI. The germline V and J ends were trimmed by 4 bases and 0 bases, with 16 bases remaining between them.

The chain joins TRBV11-2 to TRBJ2-5; 10 bases map to TRBD2. The CDR3 contains 14 residues. CDR1 is SGHAT and CDR2 is FQNNGV in the germline V gene. V dropped 5 bases and J dropped 2; count of bases not matched to a gene: 2. The CDR3 DNA reads TGTGCCAGCAGCAAGCGGGGGGGGCAAGAGACCCAGTACTTC. Translated, it gives CASSKRGGQETQYF.

The chain combines TRBV7-2 with TRBJ1-2, with 8 bases aligning to TRBD1. In germline, CDR1 is SGHTA, CDR2 FQGNSA. The CDR3 spans 16 residues. V lost 1 base to trimming and J lost 7 bases; unmatched junction nucleotides: 11. Here the CDR3 reads CASSLDQHRGEPGYTF. For the CDR3, the DNA is TGTGCCAGCAGCTTAGATCAACACAGGGGGGAACCTGGCTACACCTTC.

The DNA for the CDR3 is TGCGCCAGCAGCCAAGTTGCGGGGGCCGCCGGTGAGCAGTTCTTC. Translated, it gives CASSQVAGAAGEQFF. The chain has TRBV4-1 and TRBJ2-1; D possibly corresponds to TRBD2 (7 bases). Germline CDR1 reads MGHRA; CDR2 reads YSYEKL. Trimming removed 1 base from V and 9 bases from J, with 16 bases in between. The CDR3 consists of 15 residues.

The chain has TRBV19 and TRBJ1-1; no clear D. Trimming cost V 2 bases and J 1 base, with 8 bases left between them. Per the germline V gene, CDR1 is LNHDA and CDR2 is SQIVND (reference sequence). This CDR3 comprises 14 residues. CDR3 in amino acids: CASSIPGSNTEAFF. The CDR3 coding sequence is TGTGCCAGTAGTATACCGGGATCGAACACTGAAGCTTTCTTT.

The gene calls are TRBV4-2 and TRBJ2-7; 7 bases are shared with TRBD1. This CDR3 is built from 15 residues. The ends lost 2 bases at V and 4 bases at J; junction bases unmatched: 8. Germline-derived CDR1 and CDR2 are LGHNA and YNFKEQ. DNA of the CDR3: TGTGCCAGCAGCCAACCCGGGACAGAAGGGTACGAGCAGTACTTC. Amino acid sequence: CASSQPGTEGYEQYF.

The chain joins TRBV13 to TRBJ1-2, with a weak D call TRBD1 (6 bases). The CDR3 sequence is 15 residues long. Germline CDR1 reads PRHDT; CDR2 reads FYEKMQ (reference sequence). V shed 5 bases and J shed 4 bases, with 17 bases lying between them. CDR3 coding DNA: TGTGCCAGCAGCGCCCAGGACAGCCTCCTCTATGGCTACACCTTC. Its translation: CASSAQDSLLYGYTF. The full variable domain, with the rest looked up from reference TRBV13 and TRBJ1-2, is AAGVIQSPRHLIKEKRETATLKCYPIPRHDTVYWYQQGPGQDPQFLISFYEKMQSDKGSIPDRFSAQQFSDYHSELNMSSLELGDSALYFCASSAQDSLLYGYTFGSGTRLTVV.

The DNA of the CDR3 is TGTGCCAGTAGTATTGTTGGTGGAAACTATGGCTACACCTTC. Amino acids: CASSIVGGNYGYTF. V is TRBV19 and J is TRBJ1-2; D remains unclear. The CDR3 contains 14 residues. V lost 3 bases to trimming and J lost 2 bases, with 10 bases between them. Germline values: CDR1 LNHDA, CDR2 SQIVND (reference sequence).